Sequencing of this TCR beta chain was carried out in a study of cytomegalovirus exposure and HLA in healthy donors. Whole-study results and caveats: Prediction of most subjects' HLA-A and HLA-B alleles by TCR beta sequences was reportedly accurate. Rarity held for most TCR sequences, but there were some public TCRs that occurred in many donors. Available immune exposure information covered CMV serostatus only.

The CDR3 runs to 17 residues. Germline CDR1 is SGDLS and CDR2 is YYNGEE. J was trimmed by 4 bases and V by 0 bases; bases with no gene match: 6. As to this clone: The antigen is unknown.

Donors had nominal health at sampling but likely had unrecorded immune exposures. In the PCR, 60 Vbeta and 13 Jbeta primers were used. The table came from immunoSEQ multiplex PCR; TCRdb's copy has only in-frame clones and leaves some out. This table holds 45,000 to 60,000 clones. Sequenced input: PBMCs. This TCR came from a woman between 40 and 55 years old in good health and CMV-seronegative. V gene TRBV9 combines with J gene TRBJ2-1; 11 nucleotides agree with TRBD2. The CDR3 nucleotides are TGTGCCAGCAGCGTAGGTGACGGACTAGCGGGTTACAATGAGCAGTTCTTC. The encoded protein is CASSVGDGLAGYNEQFF.